Only a few counts were recorded for the clone carrying this T cell receptor beta chain. Its antigen is currently unknown. This record comes from a study of beta chain features in type 1 diabetes. The study's findings and limits: Still unanswered here is whether HLA type influences TCRB rearrangement. Relative to healthy donors, patients appeared to have naive, central memory and Treg TCRB repertoires that were more similar.

Germline CDR1 SGHNT, CDR2 YYREEE (reference sequence). The CDR3 consists of 15 residues. Trimming at V came to 10 bases and at J to 1 base, leaving 11 bases not matched to a gene. Expressed TCRB transcripts were sequenced after all isolated RNA was converted to cDNA. This table comes from immunoSEQ multiplex PCR, and its TCRdb copy is limited to in-frame clones, with some not included. The top ten hold around 0.065% of the sample, which has hundreds of thousands of clones, roughly 30% seen once. Sequencing input: naive CD4+ T cells from blood. The chain combines TRBV5-4 with TRBJ2-4; 7 bases are shared with TRBD2. The source of this sequence is a man aged 18 to 30 in good health. CDR3 sequence reads: CAVKRRETAKNIQYF. CDR3 sequence (DNA): TGTGCCGTCAAGCGGCGGGAGACGGCCAAAAACATTCAGTACTTC.